The rows below give T cell receptor beta chains drawn from one sample of a study of early T cells in non-severe SARS-CoV-2 infection. TCRdb fed the 5' RACE reads into MiXCR, producing one record per CDR3 protein. This sample has more than 75,000 distinct CDR3 sequences, with around 14% found just once. Input material: whole blood. The source of these receptors is an adult who was a healthcare worker with PCR-confirmed SARS-CoV-2 infection or an uninfected control (not recorded which). Each CDR3 is given with its conserved first and last residue. A D gene is named only where the DNA matches it firmly. Clone size is given for some rows only: seen once, a few or many times, or a class if the clone is expanded.

DNA	CDR3	V	J	size	D
TGTGCCAGCAGTCTAGGCAGTCAGGGCTACACCTTC	CASSLGSQGYTF	TRBV6-5	TRBJ1-2	few	-
TGTGCCAGCAGTTTAGGACCCGTCCCTCGCACCTTC	CASSLGPVPRTF	TRBV12-3/TRBV12-4	TRBJ1-2	-	-
TGTGCCAGCATGGCGACTAGCACAGATACGCAGTATTTT	CASMATSTDTQYF	TRBV5-4	TRBJ2-3	many	-
TGTGCCAGCAGTCTCCGGGGACAGTCTACGACCCAGTACTTC	CASSLRGQSTTQYF	TRBV12-3/TRBV12-4	TRBJ2-5	few	TRBD1
TGTGCCAGCAGCAAATCGGGGGCGTGCTACGAGCAGTACTTC	CASSKSGACYEQYF	TRBV21-1	TRBJ2-7	few	-
TGTGCCAGCTCAGCCCTACCCGGGCAGCAACTAGCTAACTATGGCTACACCTTC	CASSALPGQQLANYGYTF	TRBV18	TRBJ1-2	-	-
TGTGCCAGCAGATCCGGATTGAACACTGAAGCTTTCTTT	CASRSGLNTEAFF	TRBV7-8	TRBJ1-1	many	-
TGCGCCAGCAGCTCCGGACTAGTTTACTACGAGCAGTACTTC	CASSSGLVYYEQYF	TRBV5-1	TRBJ2-7	-	TRBD2
TGCGCCAGCAGCTTGGATCCGACAAACACTGAAGCTTTCTTT	CASSLDPTNTEAFF	TRBV5-1	TRBJ1-1	few	-
TGTGCCAGTGCCCCCCGGGGCTTCAATCAGCCCCAGCATTTT	CASAPRGFNQPQHF	TRBV7-9	TRBJ1-5	many	-
TGTGCCAGCAGCCAAGTATCGGGAATGGAAGGCTACACCTTC	CASSQVSGMEGYTF	TRBV3-1	TRBJ1-2	many	-
TGTGCCAGCAGTTTCGTGGATACCGGGGAGCTGTTTTTT	CASSFVDTGELFF	TRBV27	TRBJ2-2	many	-
TGTGCCAGCAGCCAACAACTAGCCGGGAACACTGAAGCTTTCTTT	CASSQQLAGNTEAFF	TRBV7-9	TRBJ1-1	-	-
TGTGCCAGCAGGACAGGGTTGAACACTGAAGCTTTCTTT	CASRTGLNTEAFF	TRBV6-5	TRBJ1-1	-	TRBD1
TGCGCCAGCAGCTCCCAGGGGGGAGGCTACGAGCAGTACTTC	CASSSQGGGYEQYF	TRBV5-1	TRBJ2-7	-	-
TGTGCCAGCTCCAACTTAGCGGGAGGGATCTCCAATGAGCAGTTCTTC	CASSNLAGGISNEQFF	TRBV11-3	TRBJ2-1	-	TRBD2
TGTGCCAGCAGCGCCCTCGGGGCGTTAGATGAGCAGTTCTTC	CASSALGALDEQFF	TRBV9	TRBJ2-1	few	-
TGTGCCAGCAGTGTATCGGGCGGTTCCACTGAAGCTTTCTTT	CASSVSGGSTEAFF	TRBV2	TRBJ1-1	medium-sized	-
TGTGCCAGCAGTTTCGACAGGGACCTAAGCTACACCTTC	CASSFDRDLSYTF	TRBV7-8	TRBJ1-2	few	TRBD1
TGTGCCAGCAGGTCCCTCGGATGGGGGGCCAACGTCCTGACTTTC	CASRSLGWGANVLTF	TRBV12-3/TRBV12-4	TRBJ2-6	few	-
TGTGCCAGCAGTCAGCCACAGGGGGCGCACGACGAGCAGTACTTC	CASSQPQGAHDEQYF	TRBV6-6	TRBJ2-7	-	TRBD1
TGTGCCAGCAGCCTAGGTACTAATCAGCCCCAGCATTTT	CASSLGTNQPQHF	TRBV7-3	TRBJ1-5	-	-
TGCAGTGCTAGACTGGGCGGTAGCTCTGGAGGAGAGACCCAGTACTTC	CSARLGGSSGGETQYF	TRBV20-1	TRBJ2-5	-	-
TGTGCCAGCGCCCCCGGGACAGGGTCAGCCGAGCAGTACTTC	CASAPGTGSAEQYF	TRBV28	TRBJ2-7	-	TRBD1
TGCAGCCACACTGCACATCGGACTAGCGGCAATGAGCAGTTCTTC	CSHTAHRTSGNEQFF	TRBV29-1	TRBJ2-1	-	TRBD2
TGCGCCAGCAGCTTGGACCAAGAGACCCAGTACTTC	CASSLDQETQYF	TRBV5-1	TRBJ2-5	many	-
TGTGCCAGCTCACCCTTGGGACAGGGGGCAGGGGGCACTGAAGCTTTCTTT	CASSPLGQGAGGTEAFF	TRBV18	TRBJ1-1	-	TRBD1
TGTGCCGGCACGTCAGCCTACGAGCAGTACTTC	CAGTSAYEQYF	TRBV28	TRBJ2-7	many	-
TGTGCCAGCAGCCAGGGACAATACTACAATCAGCCCCAGCATTTT	CASSQGQYYNQPQHF	TRBV3-1	TRBJ1-5	-	-
TGCAGCGTTGGAGGGGACTACACCTTC	CSVGGDYTF	TRBV29-1	TRBJ1-2	-	-
TGTGCCAGCAGCTTACTAGCGGGAGTTGGATTCTTC	CASSLLAGVGFF	TRBV7-9	TRBJ2-1	-	TRBD2
TGCAGCGTTGAAGATTGGGCTAGTTACGAGCAGTACTTC	CSVEDWASYEQYF	TRBV29-1	TRBJ2-7	few	-
TGCAGTGCCCAAAACCTAGGGGTGTATCGCACTGAAGCTTTCTTT	CSAQNLGVYRTEAFF	TRBV20-1	TRBJ1-1	many	-
TGTGCCAGCACCTACTCTGGGGACGCTTACTCCTACGAGCAGTACTTC	CASTYSGDAYSYEQYF	TRBV6-2/TRBV6-3	TRBJ2-7	-	-
TGTGCCAGCAGCCTGACTCAGGGGGCGCGGAAGCGTGCAGCTTTCTTT	CASSLTQGARKRAAFF	TRBV7-8	TRBJ1-1	few	TRBD1
TGCGCCAGCAGCTCGGACAGCTCCTACGAGCAGTACTTC	CASSSDSSYEQYF	TRBV5-1	TRBJ2-7	-	-
TGCGCCAGCAGGTCTACTAGCGGGGGAGCGGATGAGCAGTTCTTC	CASRSTSGGADEQFF	TRBV5-1	TRBJ2-1	few	TRBD2
TGCGCCAGCAGCCCGGTGGGCTCTGGAAACACCATATATTTT	CASSPVGSGNTIYF	TRBV5-1	TRBJ1-3	many	-
TGTGCCAGCAGCCGAGCGGGACAAACTTACGAGCAGTACTTC	CASSRAGQTYEQYF	TRBV5-4	TRBJ2-7	few	-
TGTGCCAGCAGTTACTCGATAGAAGAGCAGTTCTTC	CASSYSIEEQFF	TRBV6-6	TRBJ2-1	-	-
TGTGCCAGCAGCTTGCTGCTAGCGGGGGGCGCAGATACGCAGTATTTT	CASSLLLAGGADTQYF	TRBV5-5	TRBJ2-3	many	TRBD2
TGTGCCTGGAGTGGGGCTAATTCACCCCTCCACTTT	CAWSGANSPLHF	TRBV30	TRBJ1-6	few	-
TGTGCCAGCAGTTTCCCTCCGGGACACCCCTCCTACGAGCAGTACTTC	CASSFPPGHPSYEQYF	TRBV27	TRBJ2-7	many	-
TGTGCCAGCAGCTCGGGACCGAACACAGATACGCAGTATTTT	CASSSGPNTDTQYF	TRBV6-5	TRBJ2-3	many	-
TGTGCCAGCAGTTCCTCCGGGTTTCATGAAAAACTGTTTTTT	CASSSSGFHEKLFF	TRBV11-2	TRBJ1-4	many	-
TGCATAAGTAACAGGGGTATGAACACTGAAGCTTTCTTT	CISNRGMNTEAFF	TRBV20-1	TRBJ1-1	many	TRBD1
TGTGCCAGCTCACCAGGGGCGTCTGGCACAGATACGCAGTATTTT	CASSPGASGTDTQYF	TRBV18	TRBJ2-3	few	-
TGTGCCAGCAGCACCAGGGGAGAGGTACCCACCGGGGAGCTGTTTTTT	CASSTRGEVPTGELFF	TRBV11-2	TRBJ2-2	many	-
TGTGCCAGCAGGAGGTCAGGGGGTACTCTCTATGGCTACACCTTC	CASRRSGGTLYGYTF	TRBV27	TRBJ1-2	many	TRBD1
TGTGCCAGCTCACCAAGGACTAGCGGGGATACGCAGTATTTT	CASSPRTSGDTQYF	TRBV18	TRBJ2-3	-	TRBD2
TGTGCCAGCGCCTCTGTGGGTGGATGGGAGCAGTACTTC	CASASVGGWEQYF	TRBV12-3/TRBV12-4	TRBJ2-7	many	-